This T cell receptor beta chain appears in the sequencing data of a study of blood T cell repertoires in COVID-19 (dated by TCRdb to about 2020). Background on the whole study: Collaborator samples came from the United States, Italy and Spain and covered acute and convalescent phases of COVID-19. The material from the prospective study consisted of cDNA or gDNA derived from T cells, B-cell-depleted T cells, or PBMCs. The dataset comprised deeply sampled blood TCRbeta repertoires from subjects exposed to, actively infected with, or recovered from COVID-19. A freely available public database, intended as a resource for researchers studying the immune response to SARS-CoV-2, is where the repertoires were released. Samples came from the ongoing ImmuneRACE study (first 160 participants) plus 1,254 subjects from 6 global collaborators. The sample metadata nearly always contained a de-identified subject ID, COVID-19 status, age in years and sex. Where available, HLA class I and class II types were taken from metadata supplied by the sample provider and were not determined by assay-based typing.

Each collaborating institution followed its own protocols to collect whole blood in K2EDTA tubes. For TCRbeta analysis, collaborator samples were shipped as frozen whole blood, as isolated PBMCs, or as DNA extracted from either sample type. The germline V gene encodes CDR1 SGHNT and CDR2 YENEEA. Unmatched junction bases come to 12, with V trimmed by 5 bases and J by 3 bases. From the cysteine through the phenylalanine, the CDR3 covers 16 amino acids. The retained sequence is limited to the CDR3, 48 bases, with the frame set at the first base. TCRbeta CDR3 regions were amplified from genomic DNA by means of the immunoSEQ Assay, a bias-controlled multiplex PCR. From the authors' description of their analysis: Nucleated cell counts per sample were estimated from amplification of reference gene primers within the assay. Sequence reads were collapsed and filtered to measure the absolute abundance of every unique TCRbeta CDR3 rearrangement. Productive Simpson clonality was computed per sample as the square root of Simpson's diversity index over productive rearrangements. The clones in this table, taken by TCRdb from immuneACCESS, are in-frame only. Not every clone is retained; where verified, under half of the shortfall comes from an unresolved V gene, and the cause of the rest is unknown. V, J and clone size are taken as reported in that table, and D and trimming were inferred from the DNA itself. A total of 160,000 or so clones appear in this sample, 70% to 90% of them only once. About 11% of the sample lies in the top ten.

Comment on this clone: Its antigen is currently not known. Base-call qualities are not available, and no considerably larger clone is one nucleotide away.

The research as a whole found: The amount of clinical and demographic metadata varied by source and participant and was provided uncurated.

The sequencing sample was made of peripheral blood. The receptor comes from a human donor in a cohort sampled during active COVID-19. Recombination connected TRBV11-3 to TRBJ2-5, with 7 central nucleotides matching TRBD1. The CDR3 has the sequence CASSDITLQGKETQYF. The nucleotide sequence is given as TGTGCCAGCAGCGACATCACTCTACAGGGGAAAGAGACCCAGTACTTC.